Sequencing of this T cell receptor beta chain was carried out in a study of cytomegalovirus exposure and HLA in healthy donors. Notes on the study in general: According to the study, 150 to 200 TCR beta chains were cytomegalovirus-associated.

On this clone itself: Antigen specificity is unknown.

Measured with immunoSEQ multiplex PCR; TCRdb has only the in-frame clones, and not every one. The sample lists 140,000 to 150,000 clones; approximately 90% were seen once. The TCR comes from a man aged 18 to 30 in good health and CMV-seronegative. Specimen: PBMCs.

CDR3 region: CAISRGSGPEEQYF. CDR3 DNA sequence: TGTGCCATCAGTAGGGGTTCAGGGCCAGAAGAGCAGTACTTC. V is TRBV10-3 and J is TRBJ2-7; TRBD1 is a possible D gene (5 bases). V was pared by 5 bases and J by 7 bases, with 18 bases between. The CDR3 runs 14 residues. The V gene's germline CDR1 is ENHRY and CDR2 SYGVKD.